Each of the 26 T cell receptor beta chains below was sequenced from the same sample in a study of T cells in Graves' hyperthyroidism and ophthalmopathy (dated by TCRdb to the late 2010s). The library was prepared using multiplex PCR. TCRdb records Illumina HiSeq 2000 as the sequencer. The TCR beta CDR3 regions were amplified from RNA transcripts. The first round of RT-PCR for the TCR CDR3 was performed with the HTBI primer set and the Qiagen OneStep RT-PCR kit. The public sequencing data were trimmed at Q25 with fastp and processed into clonotypes with MiXCR by TCRdb, which kept only in-frame beta chains. For every CDR3 protein sequence, its rows merge into one entry that carries the most common genes and DNA. This sample holds around 380,000 distinct CDR3 sequences; roughly 12% were observed only once. The ten most abundant clones make up about a fifth of the sample. Sequences were obtained from blood. The receptors were sampled from a man aged 30-40 years with Graves' hyperthyroidism that later progressed to Graves' ophthalmopathy.

V usage is TRBV18 and J usage is TRBJ2-1, with 13 bases that match TRBD2. Germline V gene data show CDR1 as KGHSH and CDR2 as LQKENI. This CDR3 contains 17 residues. Trimming at V came to 3 bases and at J to 4 bases, leaving 6 bases not matched to a gene. CDR3 loop: CASSPPTSGGIYNEQFF. CDR3 DNA sequence: TGTGCCAGCTCACCGCCGACTAGCGGGGGGATATACAATGAGCAGTTCTTC.

This clonotype was detected a few times. The chain joins TRBV10-2 to TRBJ1-1; D call uncertain. The V and J ends lost 2 bases and 4 bases respectively, with 8 bases between them. Germline CDR1 and CDR2: WSHSY and SAAADI. The CDR3 has 13 residues. CDR3 bases: TGCGCCAGCAGTGAGGGGGTCGGCACTGAAGCTTTCTTT. Translated, it gives CASSEGVGTEAFF.

This clonotype was observed at least ten times. This chain uses TRBV2 with TRBJ2-5; 11 bases fit TRBD1. The CDR3 is 14 amino acids. J was trimmed by 5 bases and V by 7 bases; bases with no gene match: 6. CDR1 and CDR2 (germline): SNHLY, FYNNEI. The CDR3 sequence is CASTGQGVMETQYF. CDR3 DNA: TGTGCCAGCACGGGACAGGGGGTTATGGAGACCCAGTACTTC.

This clonotype was counted at least ten times. The chain joins TRBV18 to TRBJ1-1; 7 bases agree with TRBD1. This CDR3 spans 13 amino acids. Germline V CDR1 and CDR2: KGHSH, LQKENI. Unmatched junction bases numbered 3, after V lost 3 bases and J lost 5 bases. CDR3 DNA sequence: TGTGCCAGCTCACCGGACAGGACGACTGAAGCTTTCTTT. Protein: CASSPDRTTEAFF.

This clonotype was found many times. This chain uses TRBV29-1 with TRBJ2-3; D may be TRBD1 (6 bases). This CDR3 region has 16 residues. Germline V gene lookup returns CDR1 SQVTM and CDR2 ANQGSEA. Between the trimmed V and J ends, which lost 1 base and 0 bases, there was a span of 14 bases. In DNA, the CDR3 is TGCAGCGTTGAAGGTCTCCGGGACAAGAGCACAGATACGCAGTATTTT. Encoded protein: CSVEGLRDKSTDTQYF.

The table lists this clonotype with many counts. This chain joins TRBV10-3 and TRBJ1-1; 7 bases are a match to TRBD1. CDR3 size: 14 residues. Losses at the gene ends were 6 bases for V and 4 bases for J; bases not matched to a gene: 8. Germline V gene data show CDR1 as ENHRY and CDR2 as SYGVKD. As DNA, the CDR3 is TGTGCCATCAGCCGGACAGGCTCGGGCACTGAAGCTTTCTTT. As protein: CAISRTGSGTEAFF.

This clonotype showed up many times. The V and J genes are TRBV12-3 or TRBV12-4 and TRBJ1-5, with TRBD1 matching 9 bases. Trimming removed 2 bases from V and 7 bases from J; junction bases left unmatched: 12. The CDR3 contains 17 residues. CDR3 DNA sequence: TGTGCCAGCAGTTTATTCATAGGAGGGACAGGGCAACAGCCCCAGCATTTT. It is translated as CASSLFIGGTGQQPQHF.

The chain recombines TRBV15 with TRBJ2-7, with 15 bases fitting TRBD2. The CDR3 contains 20 residues. Germline loops: CDR1 LNHNV, CDR2 YYDKDF (reference sequence). J gave up 2 bases and V 5 bases, and 16 bases lay outside the gene matches. The CDR3 region has the DNA TGTGCCACCAGCCCCCGGACTAGCGGGGGGGCAGACGCGGGTCCCTACGAGCAGTACTTC. This translates into CATSPRTSGGADAGPYEQYF.

This clonotype has a count of ten or more. The rearrangement joins TRBV30 to TRBJ2-7; D is ambiguous. Germline V gene lookup returns CDR1 GTSNPN and CDR2 SVGIG (reference sequence). With 7 bases removed from V and 2 bases from J, the gap between germline ends came to 18 bases. This CDR3 is 14 amino acids long. The CDR3 reads CAYATLAVPYEQYF. The CDR3 coding sequence is TGTGCCTACGCCACCCTGGCTGTCCCCTACGAGCAGTACTTC.

This chain's CDR3 is CASSLGTGSGRSNQPQHF. In nucleotides, the CDR3 is TGTGCCAGCAGCTTAGGAACAGGCTCCGGACGGAGCAATCAGCCCCAGCATTTT. The chain uses TRBV11-2 and TRBJ1-5, with D possibly TRBD1 on 5 matching bases. The CDR3 length is 18 residues. Trimming pared 1 base from V and 1 base from J, leaving 17 bases between. CDR1 SGHAT and CDR2 FQNNGV come from the germline V gene.

Details on this clonotype: This may come from a read error, since a much larger clone is one base off. V gene TRBV14 combines with J gene TRBJ2-3; possible D gene TRBD2, 6 bases. Trimming cost V 2 bases and J 5 bases, with 17 bases left between them. Germline CDR1 SGHDN, CDR2 FVKESK. This CDR3 spans 16 amino acids. The CDR3 coding sequence is TGTGCCAGCAGCCAACGAAGACTAGTAGGAAGAGATACGCAGTATTTT. It translates to CASSQRRLVGRDTQYF. The full variable domain, with the rest looked up from reference TRBV14 and TRBJ2-3, is EAGVTQFPSHSVIEKGQTVTLRCDPISGHDNLYWYRRVMGKEIKFLLHFVKESKQDESGMPNNRFLAERTGGTYSTLKVQPAELEDSGVYFCASSQRRLVGRDTQYFGPGTRLTVL.

The chain uses TRBV18 and TRBJ2-4, with TRBD1 identical over 12 bases. Germline CDR1 KGHSH, CDR2 LQKENI. The V and J ends lost 4 bases and 6 bases, in that order; junction bases with no gene match: 4. The CDR3 covers 15 residues. The CDR3 sequence: CASSRRGQGANIQYF. The CDR3, as DNA: TGTGCCAGCTCACGGCGGGGACAGGGGGCAAACATTCAGTACTTC.

This clonotype was observed many times. The gene calls are TRBV7-9 and TRBJ2-3; D possibly uses TRBD1 or TRBD2 (5 bases each). The CDR3 sequence is 14 residues long. CDR1 is SEHNR and CDR2 is FQNEAQ in the germline V gene (reference sequence). Trimming cost V 3 bases and J 1 base, with 8 bases left between them. In DNA, the CDR3 is TGTGCCAGCAGCTTGGTGGGGGGCACAGATACGCAGTATTTT. Translating gives CASSLVGGTDTQYF.

This clonotype has only a few counts. The chain employs TRBV12-3 or TRBV12-4 and TRBJ2-2, with a weak D call TRBD2 (5 bases). V lost 6 bases and J lost 2, with 13 bases in between. The CDR3 contains 15 residues. CDR3 nucleotides: TGTGCCAGCAGACCCAAGGGAGCCAACACCGGGGAGCTGTTTTTT. Translated: CASRPKGANTGELFF.

This clonotype showed up just a few times. CDR3 DNA: TGCGCCAGCAGTGAGCCTTTGACTAGCGGAGCCTACGAGCAGTACTTC. Amino acid sequence: CASSEPLTSGAYEQYF. This sequence joins TRBV10-2 and TRBJ2-7; TRBD2 matches at 9 bases. The germline V gene encodes CDR1 WSHSY and CDR2 SAAADI. CDR3 size: 16 residues. With V trimmed by 2 bases and J by 2 bases, 7 bases remained unmatched.

The chain joins TRBV4-1 to TRBJ1-5; D perhaps matches TRBD1 (5 bases). CDR1 and CDR2 from the germline V gene are MGHRA and YSYEKL. The CDR3 has 16 residues. V was trimmed by 5 bases and J by 1 base, leaving 15 bases between them. CDR3 coding DNA: TGCGCCAGCAGCTTATCAGGGTGGGGGAGCAATCAGCCCCAGCATTTT. Translated: CASSLSGWGSNQPQHF.

This clonotype was recorded a few times. This may be a read error: a much more frequent sequence differs by one nucleotide. The CDR3 loop reads CASNNRQGTNTEALF. CDR3 coding DNA: TGTGCCAGCAACAACCGACAGGGAACCAACACTGAAGCTCTCTTT. The rearrangement links TRBV2 to TRBJ1-1; TRBD1 agrees at 7 bases. The CDR3 is 15 residues long. In germline, CDR1 is SNHLY, CDR2 FYNNEI.

V gene TRBV7-9 combines with J gene TRBJ1-1; D unresolved. In germline, CDR1 is SEHNR, CDR2 FQNEAQ (reference sequence). The germline V and J ends were trimmed by 8 bases and 0 bases, with 10 bases remaining between them. This CDR3 has 13 amino acids. The CDR3 nucleotides are TGTGCCAGCCGCCCAGGCTTGAACACTGAAGCTTTCTTT. It yields the protein CASRPGLNTEAFF.

This clonotype has a handful of counts. V is TRBV19 and J is TRBJ2-1; the D call may be TRBD1 or TRBD2 (6 bases each). Looked up from germline, CDR1 is LNHDA and CDR2 is SQIVND (reference sequence). This CDR3 comprises 15 residues. Trimming pared 4 bases from V and 10 bases from J, leaving 20 bases between. The CDR3 loop reads CASSTGATGSIEQFF. As DNA, the CDR3 is TGTGCCAGTAGTACGGGGGCGACAGGCTCAATCGAGCAGTTCTTC.

This clonotype was seen at least ten times. V gene TRBV5-1 combines with J gene TRBJ1-1; no firm D call. Germline CDR1 reads SGHRS; CDR2 reads YFSETQ. There are 13 residues in the CDR3. V lost 4 bases, J lost 0 bases, and 7 bases lay in between. CDR3 nucleotides: TGCGCCAGCAGCCGATGGGTGAACACTGAAGCTTTCTTT. Amino acid sequence: CASSRWVNTEAFF.

This clonotype was seen only a few times. The chain uses TRBV5-1 and TRBJ2-3; 11 bases line up with TRBD2. The CDR3 has 17 amino acids. Looked up from germline, CDR1 is SGHRS and CDR2 is YFSETQ. V lost 0 bases and J lost 4; bases outside the gene matches: 7. CDR3 in DNA: TGCGCCAGCAGCTTGGCGGCTAGCGGGGGGATAGCAGATACGCAGTATTTT. This sequence encodes CASSLAASGGIADTQYF.

At least ten counts were recorded for this clonotype. The rearrangement joins TRBV12-3 or TRBV12-4 to TRBJ2-5; 8 nucleotides match TRBD2. V trimming: 5 bases; J trimming: 3 bases; junction bases outside the gene matches: 11. The CDR3 spans 16 residues. In DNA form, the CDR3 reads TGTGCCAGCAGTCCCACCCGCGGGGGGATCGAAGAGACCCAGTACTTC. Protein sequence: CASSPTRGGIEETQYF.

This clonotype was counted many times. V gene TRBV3-1 combines with J gene TRBJ1-6; D not certain. This CDR3 has 17 amino acids. V dropped 0 bases and J dropped 4 bases, with 13 bases sitting between them. Per germline, CDR1 LGHDT and CDR2 YNNKEL (reference sequence). CDR3 region: CASSQDIGGDYNSPLHF. The CDR3 DNA sequence: TGTGCCAGCAGCCAAGATATCGGAGGAGATTATAATTCACCCCTCCACTTT.

This clonotype was seen many times. The chain links TRBV30 to TRBJ1-1; D call uncertain. This CDR3 region has 14 residues. Germline V gene lookup returns CDR1 GTSNPN and CDR2 SVGIG (reference sequence). V was cut by 8 bases and J by 0 bases, with 16 bases left in between. This CDR3 is CAGEKGFMNTEAFF. CDR3 bases: TGTGCCGGGGAGAAAGGATTCATGAACACTGAAGCTTTCTTT.

This clonotype has ten or more counts. This chain joins TRBV25-1 and TRBJ2-1; TRBD2 aligns across 13 bases. V was clipped by 3 bases and J by 0 bases; unmatched bases: 8. Germline CDR1 reads MGHDK; CDR2 reads SYGVNS. This CDR3 is built from 19 residues. This CDR3 reads CASSEKPGLAGSSYNEQFF. The CDR3 nucleotides read TGTGCCAGCAGTGAGAAACCGGGACTAGCGGGGAGCTCCTACAATGAGCAGTTCTTC.

This clonotype was picked up a small number of times. The chain uses TRBV9 and TRBJ2-6; D is unclear. The germline V gene has CDR1 SGDLS and CDR2 YYNGEE. The V end was cut by 4 bases, the J end by 2 bases, with 16 bases between. This CDR3 comprises 17 residues. CDR3 in DNA: TGTGCCAGCAGCTCCAGCCTCTTCCCGACTGGGGCCAACGTCCTGACTTTC. This encodes CASSSSLFPTGANVLTF.